The rows below give T cell receptor beta chains drawn from one sample of a study of cytomegalovirus exposure and HLA in healthy donors. Profiling relied on immunoSEQ multiplex PCR, and the TCRdb table lists in-frame clones only, not all of them. The table includes about 130,000 clones, 65% to 85% detected once. Sequenced sample: PBMCs. These receptor sequences come from a boy younger than 18 in good health and CMV-seronegative. The CDR3 runs from the conserved cysteine through the conserved F or W. The D gene is left open where the match is weak. Not all rows give a size; the values are once, few, many and, for expanded clones, a class.

v_call	clone_size	j_call	d_call	cdr3_nt	cdr3_aa
TRBV27	NA	TRBJ2-2	TRBD2	TGTGCCAGCAGTTTATATGGGCTAGCGGGAGGGCCGGGCACCGGGGAGCTGTTTTTT	CASSLYGLAGGPGTGELFF
TRBV6-1	NA	TRBJ2-3	TRBD2	TGTGCCAGCAGAGGGACTAGCGGGGGAGCAGATACGCAGTATTTT	CASRGTSGGADTQYF
TRBV7-9	NA	TRBJ1-5	NA	TGTGCCAGCAGCTTTCTAAATCAGCCCCAGCATTTT	CASSFLNQPQHF
TRBV7-3	NA	TRBJ1-3	TRBD1	TGTGCCAGCAGCCGACGGGACAGGGGATCTGGAAACACCATATATTTT	CASSRRDRGSGNTIYF
TRBV11-2	NA	TRBJ2-1	NA	TGTGCCAGCAGCACATTTCTACAGGGTTACAATGAGCAGTTCTTC	CASSTFLQGYNEQFF
TRBV30	NA	TRBJ1-5	TRBD1	TGTGCCTGGAGTGAGGACAGGGCGGATCAGCCCCAGCATTTT	CAWSEDRADQPQHF
TRBV6-7	NA	TRBJ2-2	TRBD1	TGTGCCAGCAGGATCGACAGGGAAAATGCCGGGGAGCTGTTTTTT	CASRIDRENAGELFF
TRBV5-4	NA	TRBJ2-1	NA	TGTGCCAGCAGCTCCCCAGGGCTTTCCTACAATGAGCAGTTCTTC	CASSSPGLSYNEQFF
TRBV7-6	once	TRBJ1-2	NA	TGTGCCAGCAGCCTAAATAGTGCCTCGTCCTTCGGCTACACCTTC	CASSLNSASSFGYTF
TRBV4-1	NA	TRBJ1-5	NA	TGCGCCAGCAGCCAACCCACCCGGGGGAGGGTGGGTCAGCCCCAGCATTTT	CASSQPTRGRVGQPQHF
TRBV4-2	NA	TRBJ2-1	TRBD2	TGTGCCAGCAGCCCAGAAGGCGGGAGTATGAGCAATGAGCAGTTCTTC	CASSPEGGSMSNEQFF
TRBV7-8	NA	TRBJ2-7	TRBD2	TGTGCCAGCAGCTCGGGACTAGCGGCCGCCTACGAGCAGTACTTC	CASSSGLAAAYEQYF
TRBV30	NA	TRBJ2-2	NA	TGTGCCCTACGCACCGGTGGGAACACCGGGGAGCTGTTTTTT	CALRTGGNTGELFF
TRBV19	NA	TRBJ2-1	TRBD2	TGTGCCAGTAGTTCCGCTGGCGGGAGGGGGTCCTACAATGAGCAGTTCTTC	CASSSAGGRGSYNEQFF
TRBV25-1	few	TRBJ1-4	TRBD1	TGTGCCAGCAGTGTCGCCGGACAGGGGAATGAAAAACTGTTTTTT	CASSVAGQGNEKLFF
TRBV6-1	NA	TRBJ2-7	TRBD1	TGTGCCAGCACTCCGGGACAGAACTACGAGCAGTACTTC	CASTPGQNYEQYF
TRBV30	NA	TRBJ1-1	NA	TGTGCCTGGAGTGTAAGCTCCGCGGGGGCTTTCTTT	CAWSVSSAGAFF
TRBV30	NA	TRBJ1-3	TRBD1	TGTGCCTGGTCAGGGGGATACACCATATATTTT	CAWSGGYTIYF
TRBV5-4	NA	TRBJ2-2	NA	TGTGCCAGCAGCCTCCGGGTAGGGGGCGGGGAGCTGTTTTTT	CASSLRVGGGELFF
TRBV19	few	TRBJ2-2	NA	TGTGCCAGTACTGAACAGGCGAACACCGGGGAGCTGTTTTTT	CASTEQANTGELFF
TRBV5-1	NA	TRBJ2-1	TRBD2	TGCGCCAGCAGCTTGGACGGACTAGCGGTCAATGAGCAGTTCTTC	CASSLDGLAVNEQFF
TRBV4-3	NA	TRBJ2-7	TRBD1	TGCGCCAGCAGCCAACCGGGACAGGGATCCCACGAGCAGTACTTC	CASSQPGQGSHEQYF
TRBV5-1	NA	TRBJ2-2	NA	TGCGCCAGCAGCTTGGGTCTTATCACCGGGGAGCTGTTTTTT	CASSLGLITGELFF
TRBV9	NA	TRBJ2-7	TRBD2	TGTGCCAGCAGCGTAGGGACTAGCGGCGTAGCCTACGAGCAGTACTTC	CASSVGTSGVAYEQYF
TRBV27	NA	TRBJ2-1	NA	TGTGCCAGCAGTCCTACTCCGGTCCGGGGAGATGAGCAGTTCTTC	CASSPTPVRGDEQFF
TRBV6-5	few	TRBJ2-5	TRBD1	TGTGCCATCGCGGACAGGGAGGAAAAGACCCAGTACTTC	CAIADREEKTQYF
TRBV5-1	once	TRBJ1-3	NA	TGCGCCAGCACCGAAGAGTCATACTCTGGAAACACCATATATTTT	CASTEESYSGNTIYF
TRBV11-2	few	TRBJ2-3	TRBD2	TGTGCCAGCAGCTCACGGACTAGCGGGATTAGCACAGATACGCAGTATTTT	CASSSRTSGISTDTQYF
TRBV4-1	NA	TRBJ2-7	TRBD2	TGCGCCAGCAGCCAAGATGCTAGCGGGACAGTCGAGCAGTACTTC	CASSQDASGTVEQYF
TRBV7-2	once	TRBJ2-7	TRBD2	TGTGCCAGCAGCTTAGGGGGGGGCGGGAGGACCCCCTACGAGCAGTACTTC	CASSLGGGGRTPYEQYF
TRBV5-6	NA	TRBJ2-5	TRBD1	TGTGCCAGCAGCCTGAATCGGGACAGTCTTCAAGAGACCCAGTACTTC	CASSLNRDSLQETQYF
TRBV9	NA	TRBJ2-6	NA	TGTGCCAGCAGCGTGGAACAGCCCTCTGGGGCCAACGTCCTGACTTTC	CASSVEQPSGANVLTF
TRBV19	few	TRBJ2-3	TRBD2	TGTGCCAGTTCCAGGCTAGCGGGCACAGATACGCAGTATTTT	CASSRLAGTDTQYF
TRBV2	NA	TRBJ1-1	NA	TGTGCCAGCGTACAGGCCGGCGGCTCTCGGGCTTTCTTT	CASVQAGGSRAFF
TRBV5-6	NA	TRBJ2-1	TRBD1	TGTGCCAGCAGCTTGGGGGGACAGGGTAATGAGCAGTTCTTC	CASSLGGQGNEQFF
TRBV30	NA	TRBJ2-1	TRBD2	TGTGCCGGGACTAGCGGGTACAATGAGCAGTTCTTC	CAGTSGYNEQFF
TRBV4-1	once	TRBJ2-1	TRBD2	TGCGCCAGCAGCCAAGATCCAGGGCTAGCGGGAGTGGCCAATGAGCAGTTCTTC	CASSQDPGLAGVANEQFF
TRBV25-1	few	TRBJ1-1	NA	TGTGCCAGCAGTGAGGCAGGCGTAACGAACACTGAAGCTTTCTTT	CASSEAGVTNTEAFF
TRBV7-9	few	TRBJ1-5	TRBD1	TGTGCCAGCAGCTTAGATCACTACCGGGACAGGGGACAGCCCCAGCATTTT	CASSLDHYRDRGQPQHF
TRBV6-6	NA	TRBJ2-5	TRBD2	TGTGCCAGCACCTCCCGGACTAGTTTGGGAGAGACCCAGTACTTC	CASTSRTSLGETQYF
TRBV4-1	NA	TRBJ2-7	NA	TGCGCCAGCAGCCACAACTCCTACGAGCAGTACTTC	CASSHNSYEQYF
TRBV4-2	NA	TRBJ2-2	TRBD2	TGTGCCAGCAGCCAAGATCGGGCTAGCGGGGGCACCGGGGAGCTGTTTTTT	CASSQDRASGGTGELFF
TRBV27	NA	TRBJ1-1	TRBD1	TGTGCCAGCGGGACAGGGAAGAACACTGAAGCTTTCTTT	CASGTGKNTEAFF
TRBV5-1	NA	TRBJ2-1	NA	TGCGCCCGGTCGAGGGCGCGGGGTGAGAAAGAGCAGTTCTTC	CARSRARGEKEQFF
TRBV5-6	NA	TRBJ1-2	NA	TGTGCCAGCAGCTTGGGAGCAGGGCTCGAGGGCTACACCTTC	CASSLGAGLEGYTF
TRBV30	NA	TRBJ1-5	TRBD1	TGTGCCTGGAGTGATTGGACAGGGTATCAGCCCCAGCATTTT	CAWSDWTGYQPQHF
TRBV6-5	NA	TRBJ2-5	NA	TGTGCCAGCAGCCCCGGAGTGGGAGAGCAGTACTTC	CASSPGVGEQYF
TRBV18	NA	TRBJ2-1	NA	TGTGCCAGCTCACCGTACAGGACAGCGTCCTACAATGAGCAGTTCTTC	CASSPYRTASYNEQFF
TRBV5-1	NA	TRBJ2-7	TRBD2	TGCGCCAGCAGCTTGGAGGGACTAGCTGACTACGAGCAGTACTTC	CASSLEGLADYEQYF
TRBV30	NA	TRBJ1-1	TRBD1	TGTGCCTGGGGGGGGTGGGACAGGCCCCCGGGCACTGAAGCTTTCTTT	CAWGGWDRPPGTEAFF
TRBV4-1	NA	TRBJ1-1	TRBD1	TGCGCCAGCAGCCAAGGACAGGGGGCTGCGGGCACTGAAGCTTTCTTT	CASSQGQGAAGTEAFF
TRBV2	NA	TRBJ2-7	NA	TGTGCCAGCAGTCCCCCGTCCCTTCCCTACGAGCAGTACTTC	CASSPPSLPYEQYF